Below are 13 T cell receptor beta chains sequenced from a single sample in a study of vaccination and CD4 T cells after COVID-19. The treatment: roughly 10-day PBMC culture with coronavirus spike peptide pools or control peptides (ViraFEST assay). For these TCRs, the target antigens are not known. Researchers used the Oncomine TCR Beta short-read assay to sequence DNA from cultured CD4+ T cells. Each CDR3 protein gets one entry after TCRdb re-called the PCR reads with MiXCR. The repertoire holds 8,500 to 10,000 distinct CDR3 sequences, 64% seen once, with about 31% in the top ten. Sequenced: CD4+ T cells from blood, cultured in vitro. These receptor sequences come from a human donor who had recovered from COVID-19.

This clonotype was seen a handful of times. The rearrangement joins TRBV6-2 or TRBV6-3 to TRBJ1-5; D is uncertain. V was shortened by 1 base and J by 4 bases, with 5 bases between the two germline ends. CDR1 and CDR2 (germline): MNHEY, SVGEGT. The CDR3 loop spans 13 amino acids. The CDR3 nucleotides read TGTGCCAGCAGTTACTGGGAAAATCAGCCCCAGCATTTT. The encoded protein is CASSYWENQPQHF.

This chain links TRBV11-3 with TRBJ2-5; 8 bases align to TRBD2. V shed 3 bases and J 4 bases; nucleotides not matched to a gene: 7. Germline loops: CDR1 SGHNT, CDR2 YENEEA. The CDR3 runs 15 residues. The CDR3 region is CASSLRAGVGETQYF. The CDR3 DNA sequence: TGTGCCAGCAGCTTGAGAGCGGGGGTCGGAGAGACCCAGTACTTC. The full variable domain, in which reference TRBV11-3 and TRBJ2-5 provide the parts outside the CDR3, is EAGVVQSPRYKIIEKKQPVAFWCNPISGHNTLYWYLQNLGQGPELLIRYENEEAVDDSQLPKDRFSAERLKGVDSTLKIQPAELGDSAVYLCASSLRAGVGETQYFGPGTRLLVL.

The rearrangement uses TRBV19 and TRBJ2-3, with TRBD2 matching 8 bases. The germline V gene has CDR1 LNHDA and CDR2 SQIVND (reference sequence). V lost 7 bases and J lost 2; bases outside the gene matches: 11. The CDR3 has 16 residues. CDR3 amino acids: CASNGGVAGFTDTQYF. The CDR3 nucleotides read TGTGCCAGTAATGGGGGGGTAGCGGGGTTCACAGATACGCAGTATTTT.

For this clonotype: Germline is not matched at one junction end, which may reflect a read error. This sequence joins TRBV5-3 and TRBJ1-1; D gene ambiguous. TRBV5-3 belongs to the ORF category, with a function that is uncertain. The CDR3 sequence is 14 residues long. This CDR3 reads CASSLSPQNTEAFF. CDR3 sequence (DNA): TGTGCCAGCAGCTTAAGTCCCCAGAACACTGAAGCTTTCTTT.

The chain is built from TRBV27 and TRBJ2-7, with TRBD1 matching over 12 bases. Germline values: CDR1 MNHEY, CDR2 SMNVEV (reference sequence). The V segment lost 0 bases and the J segment 2 bases; nucleotides outside the gene matches: 17. This CDR3 contains 21 residues. This chain's CDR3 is CASSLSYRDRGRTVRAYEQYF. The CDR3 DNA is TGTGCCAGCAGTTTATCTTATCGGGACAGGGGGCGGACAGTGCGGGCCTACGAGCAGTACTTC.

This clonotype has a handful of counts. The chain uses TRBV6-1 and TRBJ2-5, with D unclear. Germline V lookup: CDR1 MNHNS, CDR2 SASEGT. The CDR3 covers 14 residues. Trimming took 6 bases from V and 2 from J, leaving 13 bases between them. The CDR3 spells CASRRWVQQETQYF. In DNA form, the CDR3 reads TGTGCCAGCAGAAGATGGGTTCAGCAAGAGACCCAGTACTTC.

V gene TRBV28 combines with J gene TRBJ2-1; 16 nucleotides agree with TRBD2. Germline-derived CDR1 and CDR2 are MDHEN and SYDVKM. V lost 4 bases, J lost 4 bases, and 13 bases stayed unmatched. The CDR3 runs 20 residues. The DNA of the CDR3 is TGTGCCAGCAGTTCACCGCCGGGACTAGCGGGAGGGCCCCGTTACAATGAGCAGTTCTTC. It is translated as CASSSPPGLAGGPRYNEQFF.

V gene TRBV20-1 combines with J gene TRBJ1-2; D is unclear. Deletions cut 0 bases from V and 4 bases from J, with 15 bases between. Germline V gene data show CDR1 as DFQATT and CDR2 as SNEGSKA (reference sequence). CDR3 length equals 15 residues. CDR3 in DNA: TGCAGTGCTAGAGATCGAAGGGTCGGGAGCTATGGCTACACCTTC. Translating it yields CSARDRRVGSYGYTF.

The rearrangement links TRBV7-2 to TRBJ2-5; 7 nucleotides match TRBD1. Germline V gene sequence: CDR1 SGHTA, CDR2 FQGNSA. Trimming cost V 3 bases and J 1 base; bases outside gene matches: 8. The CDR3 spans 16 residues. In nucleotides, the CDR3 is TGTGCCAGCAGCTTCGTAATAGGGGGCTTCCAAGAGACCCAGTACTTC. It codes for CASSFVIGGFQETQYF.

The chain joins TRBV2 to TRBJ2-1; TRBD2 matches 11 bases. CDR3 length: 14 amino acids. V was pared by 5 bases and J by 6 bases, with 3 bases of the junction left unmatched. Germline CDR1 and CDR2: SNHLY and FYNNEI. In nucleotides, the CDR3 is TGTGCCAGCAGTACTAGCGGGGGAGGCAATGAGCAGTTCTTC. It codes for CASSTSGGGNEQFF.

V gene TRBV20-1 combines with J gene TRBJ1-5; the D is unclear. V was clipped by 2 bases and J by 2 bases, with 7 bases between them. Germline values: CDR1 DFQATT, CDR2 SNEGSKA (reference sequence). This CDR3 has 13 residues. CDR3 nucleotide sequence: TGCAGTGCTAGACCCACAGGCAATCAGCCCCAGCATTTT. Residues: CSARPTGNQPQHF.

The J gene is TRBJ1-5, the V gene TRBV6-2 or TRBV6-3; perhaps TRBD1 as D (5 bases). Looked up from germline, CDR1 is MNHEY and CDR2 is SVGEGT. Trimming removed 6 bases from V and 5 bases from J, with 20 bases in between. The CDR3 totals 16 residues. The CDR3 DNA sequence: TGTGCCAGCAGGAGTCTAGCGACTGGGGGGGATCAGCCCCAGCATTTT. It codes for CASRSLATGGDQPQHF.

The V call is TRBV20-1, the J call TRBJ2-1; D may be TRBD2 (5 bases). V lost 5 bases and J lost 3, with 11 bases in between. CDR1 is DFQATT and CDR2 is SNEGSKA in the germline V gene (reference sequence). The CDR3 contains 13 residues. CDR3: CSACSDNYNEQFF. As DNA, the CDR3 is TGCAGTGCTTGTAGCGATAACTACAATGAGCAGTTCTTC.